This T cell receptor (beta chain) originates from a study of cytomegalovirus exposure and HLA in healthy donors. Study-wide background: When 350 to 500 donors were genotyped, roughly 82% of them were found to fall in the Caucasian-associated ancestry cluster. Study-wide results and caveats: In an earlier analysis, most TCR beta V segments were productive about 87% or about 30% of the time. Among TCR beta chains of equal frequency, HLA-associated ones were more clonally expanded in a later analysis.

A multiplex PCR was run with 60 Vbeta primers and 13 Jbeta primers. Profiling relied on immunoSEQ multiplex PCR, and the TCRdb table lists in-frame clones only, not all of them. In the table there are about 190,000 clones, roughly four fifths of which are singletons. The V end was cut by 3 bases, the J end by 7 bases, with 14 bases between. In germline, CDR1 is SGDLS, CDR2 YYNGEE. The CDR3 runs 14 residues. In regard to this clone: Its antigen is not known.

The TCR sequence derives from a young woman in good health and CMV-seronegative. The V call is TRBV9, the J call TRBJ1-5, with a weak D call TRBD1 (5 bases). The sequenced sample consisted of PBMCs. The CDR3 reads CASSGRGEGQPQHF. The CDR3 nucleotides read TGTGCCAGCAGCGGCCGGGGGGAGGGCCAGCCCCAGCATTTT.